Listed below are T cell receptor beta chains from one sample, sequenced in a study of blood T cell repertoires in COVID-19. The protocol was immunoSEQ multiplex PCR, while the TCRdb copy is restricted to in-frame clones and leaves out a portion. The data contain about 230,000 clones, approximately 80% of them singletons. Sequenced input: peripheral blood. All receptors derive from an elderly woman with active or convalescent COVID-19. Both conserved end residues are part of each CDR3. Size is omitted from some rows. Given values are once, few, many or a class for expanded clones.

V	J	size	CDR3
TRBV27	TRBJ2-7	-	CASSYGQIGYEQYF
TRBV19	TRBJ2-5	once	CASSIGTSGRGETQYF
TRBV20-1	TRBJ1-2	-	CSASQIYGYTF
TRBV30	TRBJ1-2	-	CAWSLIAVTHGYTF
TRBV5-4	TRBJ2-3	-	CASSPRDPDTQYF
TRBV28	TRBJ1-5	-	CASSLDRDNQPQHF
TRBV5-4	TRBJ2-7	few	CASSWGPGDTYEQYF
TRBV12-2	TRBJ2-3	-	CASRLRKRGGDTQYF
TRBV2	TRBJ1-2	-	CASSETSRPQNYGYTF
TRBV2	TRBJ1-4	few	CASSEIGVAEKLFF
TRBV7-3	TRBJ2-1	-	CASSLRASGGLRNEQFF
TRBV10-3	TRBJ1-2	once	CASTGGAGNGYTF
TRBV7-9	TRBJ2-3	-	CASSLVRGGAGNTQYF
TRBV7-2	TRBJ2-1	-	CASSTISGNYNEQFF
TRBV12-5	TRBJ2-7	-	CASGLIGTGAWEQYF
TRBV30	TRBJ1-2	-	CAWSVAGAGYTF
TRBV7-3	TRBJ2-1	-	CASSLTRGNYEQFF
TRBV11-3	TRBJ1-1	once	CASTSFRGLTEAFF
TRBV11-3	TRBJ2-5	-	CASSLDPLRGARETQYF
TRBV5-1	TRBJ1-6	-	CASSPPDTLGSPLHF
TRBV29-1	TRBJ1-1	-	CSVGATGGSRNTEAFF
TRBV9	TRBJ2-5	-	CASSARTSGRGETQYF
TRBV18	TRBJ2-5	-	CASSPPRSTGREETQYF
TRBV5-1	TRBJ1-5	-	CASSLGSGFNQPQHF
TRBV27	TRBJ2-5	-	CASKSGARGGGAETQYF
TRBV19	TRBJ2-6	-	CASSQGGFSGANVLTF
TRBV24-1	TRBJ2-3	-	CATTTGDREDTQYF
TRBV5-5	TRBJ2-5	once	CASSTETARGETQYF
TRBV6-2/TRBV6-3	TRBJ1-1	-	CASSYSQGQGTEAFF
TRBV18	TRBJ2-3	-	CASSPLRTDTQYF
TRBV11-3	TRBJ2-7	-	CASSPASGPPGEQYF
TRBV11-2	TRBJ2-7	few	CASSLQGFFDEQYF
TRBV25-1	TRBJ2-3	-	CASSESAGGITDTQYF
TRBV28	TRBJ1-5	-	CASSPNDRAGLGNQPQHF
TRBV11-3	TRBJ2-5	once	CASSTSSGGGETQYF
TRBV19	TRBJ2-1	once	CASSKGLAGVSHNEQFF
TRBV28	TRBJ2-1	-	CATDRGHNEQFF